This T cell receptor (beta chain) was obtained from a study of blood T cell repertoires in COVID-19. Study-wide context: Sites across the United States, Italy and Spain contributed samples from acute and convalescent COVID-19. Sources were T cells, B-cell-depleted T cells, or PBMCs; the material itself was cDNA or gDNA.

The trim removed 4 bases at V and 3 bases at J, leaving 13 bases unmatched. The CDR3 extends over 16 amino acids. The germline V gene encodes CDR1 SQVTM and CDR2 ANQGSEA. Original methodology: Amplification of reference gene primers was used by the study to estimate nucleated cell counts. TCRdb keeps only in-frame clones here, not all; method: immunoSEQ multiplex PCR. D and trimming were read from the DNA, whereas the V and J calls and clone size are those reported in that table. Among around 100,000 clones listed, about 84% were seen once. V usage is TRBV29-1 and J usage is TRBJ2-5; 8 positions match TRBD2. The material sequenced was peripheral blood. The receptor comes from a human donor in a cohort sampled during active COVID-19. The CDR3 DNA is TGCAGCGTTGTCGGAGGGCTAGCGGGTCGCAAAGAGACCCAGTACTTC. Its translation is CSVVGGLAGRKETQYF.